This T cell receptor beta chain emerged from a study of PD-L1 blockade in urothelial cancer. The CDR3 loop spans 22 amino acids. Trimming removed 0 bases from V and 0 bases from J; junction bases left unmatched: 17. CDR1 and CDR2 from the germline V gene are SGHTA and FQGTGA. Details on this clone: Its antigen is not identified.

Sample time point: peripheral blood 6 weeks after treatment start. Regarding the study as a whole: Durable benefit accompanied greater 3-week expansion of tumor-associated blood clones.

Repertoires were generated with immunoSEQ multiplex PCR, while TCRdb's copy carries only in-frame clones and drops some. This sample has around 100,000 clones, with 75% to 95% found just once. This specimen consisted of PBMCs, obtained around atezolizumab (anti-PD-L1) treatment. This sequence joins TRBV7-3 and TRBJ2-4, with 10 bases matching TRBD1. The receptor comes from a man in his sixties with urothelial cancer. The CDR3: CASSLTRKRDRGIYLAKNIQYF. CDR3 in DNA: TGTGCCAGCAGCTTAACTAGAAAACGGGACAGGGGAATATACTTAGCCAAAAACATTCAGTACTTC.